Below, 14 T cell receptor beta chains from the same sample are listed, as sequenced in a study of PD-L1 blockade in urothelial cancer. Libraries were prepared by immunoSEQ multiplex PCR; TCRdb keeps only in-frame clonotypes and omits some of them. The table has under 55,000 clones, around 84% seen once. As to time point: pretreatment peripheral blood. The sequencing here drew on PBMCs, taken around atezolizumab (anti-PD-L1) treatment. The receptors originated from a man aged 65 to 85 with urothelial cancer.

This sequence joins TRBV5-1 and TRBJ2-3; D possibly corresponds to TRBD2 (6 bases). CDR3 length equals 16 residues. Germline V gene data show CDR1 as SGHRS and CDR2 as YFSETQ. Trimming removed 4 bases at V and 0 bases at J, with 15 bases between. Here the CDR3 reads CASSVNGGVSTDTQYF. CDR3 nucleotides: TGCGCCAGCAGCGTCAACGGCGGGGTAAGCACAGATACGCAGTATTTT.

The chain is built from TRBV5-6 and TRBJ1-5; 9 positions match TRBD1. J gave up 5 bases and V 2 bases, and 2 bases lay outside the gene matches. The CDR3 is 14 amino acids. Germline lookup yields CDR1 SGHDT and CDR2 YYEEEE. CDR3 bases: TGTGCCAGCAGCTTTGGGACAGGGCATCAGCCCCAGCATTTT. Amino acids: CASSFGTGHQPQHF.

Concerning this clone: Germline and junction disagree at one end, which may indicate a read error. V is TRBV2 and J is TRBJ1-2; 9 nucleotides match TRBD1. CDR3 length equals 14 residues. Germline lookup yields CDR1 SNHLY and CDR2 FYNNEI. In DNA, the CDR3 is TGTGCCAGCAGAGAAGACAGGGGGGCCTATGGCTACACCTTC. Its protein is CASREDRGAYGYTF.

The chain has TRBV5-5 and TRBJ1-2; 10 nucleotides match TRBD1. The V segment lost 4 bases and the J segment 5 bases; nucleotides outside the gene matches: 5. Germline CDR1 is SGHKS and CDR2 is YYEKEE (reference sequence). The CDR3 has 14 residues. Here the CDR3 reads CASSSRDRGYGYTF. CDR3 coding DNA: TGTGCCAGCAGCAGTCGGGACAGGGGATATGGCTACACCTTC.

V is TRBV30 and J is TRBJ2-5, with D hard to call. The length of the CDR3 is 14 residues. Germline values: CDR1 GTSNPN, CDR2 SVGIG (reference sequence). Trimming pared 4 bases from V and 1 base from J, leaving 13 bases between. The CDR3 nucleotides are TGTGCCTGGACCGCGGTGTGGATCCAAGAGACCCAGTACTTC. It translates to CAWTAVWIQETQYF.

The chain's CDR3 is CASRGPSTGSTDTQYF. CDR3 coding DNA: TGTGCCAGCAGAGGGCCTTCCACGGGGAGCACAGATACGCAGTATTTT. The rearrangement joins TRBV2 to TRBJ2-3, with D possibly matching TRBD2 (5 bases). V lost 6 bases, J lost 0 bases, and 16 bases lay in between. CDR1 SNHLY and CDR2 FYNNEI come from the germline V gene. There are 16 residues in the CDR3.

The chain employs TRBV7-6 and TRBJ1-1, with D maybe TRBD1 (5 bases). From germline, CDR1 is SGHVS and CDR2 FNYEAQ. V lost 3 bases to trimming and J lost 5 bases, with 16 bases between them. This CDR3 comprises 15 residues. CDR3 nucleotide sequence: TGTGCCAGCAGCTTCGATCGGGGGTTTGGGACTGAAGCTTTCTTT. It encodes CASSFDRGFGTEAFF.

The DNA for the CDR3 is TGTGCCAGCAGTCCACAGGGGGGAACTGAAGCTTTCTTT. Encoded protein: CASSPQGGTEAFF. The chain links TRBV6-6 to TRBJ1-1, with TRBD1 identical over 8 bases. The CDR3 has 13 residues. V lost 5 bases, J lost 5 bases, and 4 bases stayed unmatched. CDR1 MNHNY and CDR2 SVGAGI come from the germline V gene (reference sequence).

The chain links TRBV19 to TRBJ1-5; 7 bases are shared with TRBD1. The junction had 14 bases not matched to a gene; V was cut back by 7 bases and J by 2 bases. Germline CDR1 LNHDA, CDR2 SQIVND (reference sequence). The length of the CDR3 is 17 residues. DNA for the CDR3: TGTGCCAGTACCCCCCCTCGGAGGGGGCGAGGCAATCAGCCCCAGCATTTT. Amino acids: CASTPPRRGRGNQPQHF.

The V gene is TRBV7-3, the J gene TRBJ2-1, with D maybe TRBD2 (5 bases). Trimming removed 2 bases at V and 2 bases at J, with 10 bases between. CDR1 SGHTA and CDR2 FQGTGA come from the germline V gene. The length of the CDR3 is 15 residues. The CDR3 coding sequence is TGTGCCAGCAGCTTAGAGCGGAGCACCTACAATGAGCAGTTCTTC. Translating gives CASSLERSTYNEQFF. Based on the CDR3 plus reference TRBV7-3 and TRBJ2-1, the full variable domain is GAGVSQTPSNKVTEKGKYVELRCDPISGHTALYWYRQSLGQGPEFLIYFQGTGAADDSGLPNDRFFAVRPEGSVSTLKIQRTERGDSAVYLCASSLERSTYNEQFFGPGTRLTVL.

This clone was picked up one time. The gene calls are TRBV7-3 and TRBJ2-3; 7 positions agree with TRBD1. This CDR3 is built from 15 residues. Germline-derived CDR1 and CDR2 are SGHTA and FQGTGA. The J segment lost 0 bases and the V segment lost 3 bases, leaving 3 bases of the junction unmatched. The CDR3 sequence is CASSLGQLSTDTQYF. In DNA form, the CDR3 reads TGTGCCAGCAGCTTGGGACAGTTAAGCACAGATACGCAGTATTTT.

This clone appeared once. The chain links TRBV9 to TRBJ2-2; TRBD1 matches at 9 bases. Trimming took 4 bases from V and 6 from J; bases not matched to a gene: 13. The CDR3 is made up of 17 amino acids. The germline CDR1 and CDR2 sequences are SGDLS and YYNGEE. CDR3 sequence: CASSIGTGRSSAGELFF. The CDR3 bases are TGTGCCAGCAGCATCGGGACAGGGCGTAGTAGCGCCGGGGAGCTGTTTTTT.

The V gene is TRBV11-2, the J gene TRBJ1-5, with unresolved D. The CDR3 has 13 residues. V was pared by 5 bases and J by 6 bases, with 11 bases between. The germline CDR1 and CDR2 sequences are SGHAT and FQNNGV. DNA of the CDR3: TGTGCCAGCAGCCCCGAGGCCAGTCAGCCCCAGCATTTT. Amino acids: CASSPEASQPQHF.

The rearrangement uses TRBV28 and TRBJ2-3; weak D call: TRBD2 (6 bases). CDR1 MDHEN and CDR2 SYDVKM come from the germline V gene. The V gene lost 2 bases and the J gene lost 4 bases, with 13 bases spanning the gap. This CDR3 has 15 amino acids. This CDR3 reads CASSLGGAVADTQYF. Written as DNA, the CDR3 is TGTGCCAGCAGTTTAGGAGGGGCGGTGGCAGATACGCAGTATTTT. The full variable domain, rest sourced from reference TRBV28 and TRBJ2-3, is DVKVTQSSRYLVKRTGEKVFLECVQDMDHENMFWYRQDPGLGLRLIYFSYDVKMKEKGDIPEGYSVSREKKERFSLILESASTNQTSMYLCASSLGGAVADTQYFGPGTRLTVL.